These 20 T cell receptor beta chains were sequenced from one sample in a study of blood T cell repertoires in COVID-19. Data came from immunoSEQ multiplex PCR; TCRdb stores just in-frame clones and leaves some out. The table lists about 370,000 clones, 70% to 90% of them singletons. The material sequenced was peripheral blood. The source is a woman aged 25 to 39 with COVID-19, enrolled during active disease.

The gene calls are TRBV5-1 and TRBJ2-7; 7 nucleotides align to TRBD1. The CDR3 contains 15 residues. After removal of 0 bases from V and 2 bases from J, the junction contained 5 bases not matched to a gene. Germline V gives CDR1 SGHRS, CDR2 YFSETQ. The CDR3 region is CASSLEMGQTYEQYF. Here the CDR3 DNA reads TGCGCCAGCAGCTTGGAGATGGGACAGACCTACGAGCAGTACTTC.

The chain uses TRBV13 and TRBJ1-3; 7 nucleotides line up with TRBD1. Germline values: CDR1 PRHDT, CDR2 FYEKMQ (reference sequence). There are 17 residues in the CDR3. V lost 4 bases, J lost 0 bases, and 9 bases stayed unmatched. CDR3 in amino acids: CASSSQRTGRSGNTIYF. CDR3 in DNA: TGTGCCAGCAGCTCCCAAAGGACAGGCCGCTCTGGAAACACCATATATTTT.

V usage is TRBV11-3 and J usage is TRBJ2-3; 7 bases line up with TRBD2. The germline CDR1 and CDR2 sequences are SGHNT and YENEEA. V lost 0 bases and J lost 3; bases outside the gene matches: 6. This CDR3 region has 16 residues. CDR3 coding DNA: TGTGCCAGCAGCTTAGATACGGGGGGTCGAACAGATACGCAGTATTTT. This translates into CASSLDTGGRTDTQYF.

The gene calls are TRBV7-6 and TRBJ1-3; tentative D call: TRBD1 (6 bases). The CDR3 runs to 14 residues. CDR1 SGHVS and CDR2 FNYEAQ come from the germline V gene. The V end was cut by 0 bases, the J end by 4 bases, with 7 bases between. This CDR3 reads CASSLAGTGNTIYF. In DNA form, the CDR3 reads TGTGCCAGCAGCTTAGCCGGGACAGGAAACACCATATATTTT.

The chain uses TRBV5-5 and TRBJ1-5, with 9 bases lining up with TRBD1. This CDR3 has 19 amino acids. V gave up 0 bases and J gave up 3 bases; unmatched junction bases: 13. Germline V gene sequence: CDR1 SGHKS, CDR2 YYEKEE (reference sequence). The CDR3 loop is CASSLGLVGDRAFNQPQHF. In DNA, the CDR3 is TGTGCCAGCAGCTTGGGGTTGGTGGGGGACAGGGCTTTCAATCAGCCCCAGCATTTT.

This chain joins TRBV5-1 and TRBJ2-7; 7 nucleotides agree with TRBD1. V was clipped by 4 bases and J by 3 bases; unmatched bases: 7. The CDR3 extends over 14 amino acids. Looked up from germline, CDR1 is SGHRS and CDR2 is YFSETQ. The CDR3 loop is CASSPTGTDYEQYF. CDR3 DNA sequence: TGCGCCAGCAGCCCCACCGGGACAGACTACGAGCAGTACTTC.

The chain employs TRBV19 and TRBJ1-1; D unclear. This CDR3 comprises 16 residues. Germline V gene data show CDR1 as LNHDA and CDR2 as SQIVND (reference sequence). Between the trimmed V and J ends, which lost 0 bases and 0 bases, there was a span of 11 bases. CDR3 coding DNA: TGTGCCAGTAGTATAGATCTGCGGCTAATGAACACTGAAGCTTTCTTT. It encodes CASSIDLRLMNTEAFF.

This clone was observed a handful of times. Here the CDR3 DNA reads TGCGCCAGCAGCTTGGTGGCGGTGAACACTGAAGCTTTCTTT. Protein sequence: CASSLVAVNTEAFF. The rearrangement uses TRBV5-1 and TRBJ1-1; D is undetermined. V was shortened by 0 bases and J by 0 bases, with 6 bases between the two germline ends. The germline CDR1 and CDR2 sequences are SGHRS and YFSETQ. The CDR3 runs 14 residues.

The rearrangement links TRBV2 to TRBJ2-2, with D possibly TRBD1 on 7 matching bases. Trimming shortened V by 4 bases and J by 5 bases, and 23 bases separated the two germline ends. The germline gives CDR1 SNHLY, CDR2 FYNNEI. CDR3 size: 18 residues. The CDR3 reads CASSARLQGNAGTGELFF. The CDR3 DNA sequence: TGTGCCAGCAGTGCCCGCCTACAGGGGAACGCGGGGACCGGGGAGCTGTTTTTT.

V and J are TRBV6-5 and TRBJ2-1; 7 positions match TRBD1. Trimming took 5 bases from V and 7 from J; bases not matched to a gene: 11. CDR3 length equals 15 residues. Germline V gene data show CDR1 as MNHEY and CDR2 as SVGAGI. The CDR3 loop reads CASSRAGGFMNEQFF. CDR3 sequence (DNA): TGTGCCAGCAGTAGGGCAGGGGGTTTTATGAATGAGCAGTTCTTC.

V usage is TRBV7-9 and J usage is TRBJ1-3; D possibly corresponds to TRBD1 (6 bases). Germline CDR1 is SEHNR and CDR2 is FQNEAQ (reference sequence). V was trimmed by 5 bases and J by 0 bases, leaving 14 bases between them. CDR3 length: 16 residues. The CDR3 nucleotides read TGTGCCAGCAGCGGACACAGGGCCCCCTCTGGAAACACCATATATTTT. It specifies CASSGHRAPSGNTIYF.

The rearrangement uses TRBV4-3 and TRBJ2-3; 7 nucleotides line up with TRBD2. Looked up from germline, CDR1 is LGHNA and CDR2 is YSLEER. CDR3 size: 16 residues. V dropped 6 bases and J dropped 0; count of bases not matched to a gene: 9. CDR3 protein: CASSLVGGISTDTQYF. The CDR3 nucleotides read TGCGCCAGCAGTCTCGTGGGAGGGATTAGCACAGATACGCAGTATTTT.

The rearrangement uses TRBV28 and TRBJ2-7, with 9 bases lining up with TRBD1. The CDR3 is made up of 15 amino acids. The junction had 6 bases not matched to a gene; V was cut back by 6 bases and J by 0 bases. Germline CDR1 and CDR2: MDHEN and SYDVKM. The CDR3 DNA follows: TGTGCCAGCAGGGGGGGGACAGGGAGCTCCTACGAGCAGTACTTC. Translated, it gives CASRGGTGSSYEQYF.

V is TRBV5-6 and J is TRBJ2-7; maybe TRBD1 (5 bases). Germline V gene lookup returns CDR1 SGHDT and CDR2 YYEEEE. V dropped 3 bases and J dropped 6 bases, with 16 bases sitting between them. This CDR3 spans 14 amino acids. The CDR3 DNA reads TGTGCCAGCAGCTGGCGGACAAACTCAGCCGAGCAGTACGTC. Translating it yields CASSWRTNSAEQYV.

This chain connects TRBV7-8 to TRBJ1-3; TRBD1 agrees at 8 bases. With 1 base clipped from V and 0 bases from J, the junction kept 5 bases outside the gene matches. The CDR3 totals 17 residues. Germline V gene sequence: CDR1 SGHVS, CDR2 FQNEAQ. CDR3 region: CASSLGGQASSGNTIYF. Written as DNA, the CDR3 is TGTGCCAGCAGCTTAGGGGGACAGGCCAGCTCTGGAAACACCATATATTTT.

The sample holds one count of this clone. V usage is TRBV7-2 and J usage is TRBJ1-1; perhaps TRBD1 as D (6 bases). CDR1 is SGHTA, CDR2 FQGNSA, per germline. The CDR3 is 15 residues long. V was cut by 1 base and J by 3 bases, with 12 bases left in between. CDR3 DNA: TGTGCCAGCAGCTTAGACAGGGTTGGGTACACTGAAGCTTTCTTT. Its translation: CASSLDRVGYTEAFF.

This clone was seen a handful of times. The chain carries TRBV12-3 or TRBV12-4 and TRBJ1-1; no clear D gene. V was trimmed by 6 bases and J by 0 bases, leaving 8 bases between them. The CDR3 is 13 residues long. The CDR3 loop reads CASSLGLNTEAFF. The CDR3 DNA reads TGTGCCAGCAGCCTCGGGTTGAACACTGAAGCTTTCTTT.

The rearrangement links TRBV9 to TRBJ2-2; possibly TRBD1 for D (6 bases). Germline CDR1 reads SGDLS; CDR2 reads YYNGEE. CDR3 length equals 15 residues. The germline V and J ends were trimmed by 0 bases and 6 bases, with 12 bases remaining between them. The CDR3 protein is CASSVAMGAAGELFF. The CDR3 nucleotides read TGTGCCAGCAGCGTAGCTATGGGGGCGGCCGGGGAGCTGTTTTTT.

The chain has TRBV7-9 and TRBJ1-2, with D unresolved. V dropped 2 bases and J dropped 5 bases, with 6 bases sitting between them. Germline V gene sequence: CDR1 SEHNR, CDR2 FQNEAQ (reference sequence). This CDR3 has 12 residues. In DNA form, the CDR3 reads TGTGCCAGCAGCTTAACAGAATATGGCTACACCTTC. This gives the protein CASSLTEYGYTF.

This chain connects TRBV12-3 or TRBV12-4 to TRBJ1-1; 9 nucleotides match TRBD1. CDR3 length equals 13 residues. V was clipped by 10 bases and J by 2 bases; unmatched bases: 5. CDR3 in DNA: TGTGCCATCCGGACAGGGGCAAACACTGAAGCTTTCTTT. Amino acid sequence: CAIRTGANTEAFF.